This T cell receptor (beta chain) originates from a study of blood T cell repertoires in COVID-19. Looking at the study overall: The cDNA or gDNA used as material had been derived from T cells, B-cell-depleted T cells, or PBMCs.

The CDR3 contains 19 residues. Study members were between 18 and 89 years old and lived in approximately 25 US regions. Repertoires were generated with immunoSEQ multiplex PCR, while TCRdb's copy carries only in-frame clones and drops some. Here the sample spans around 250,000 clones, roughly 80% being singletons. This sequence was found in a man aged 35-49 years who had been exposed to COVID-19. Source material: PBMCs or T cells enriched from blood (not recorded which). The chain recombines TRBV21-1 with TRBJ1-3. TRBV21-1 constitutes a pseudogene. For the CDR3, the DNA is TGTGCCAGCAGCAAAGTCAGGGACTCCTGCTCATTCTCTGGAAACACCATATATTTT. This codes for CASSKVRDSCSFSGNTIYF.